The entry that follows covers one TCR beta chain sequence. This clone was detected once. The target of this receptor is not known. It has no much larger one-base neighbor in the sample; base qualities were not kept. TCR CDR3 regions were amplified from genomic DNA by multiplex PCR using the deep immunoSEQ assay. Extracted genomic DNA from each cell subset was distributed evenly across all wells of several immunoSEQ 96-well plates, and each plate was treated as a replicate. For sorted subsets, 200 to 250 ng of genomic DNA, equivalent to around 31,000 T cell genomes, went into each replicate PCR. Purified libraries were quantified with a Qubit 3.0 fluorometer, sized on a Bioanalyzer 2100, and re-quantified with the KAPA Library Quantification kit. A separate single-read 150-cycle Illumina NextSeq 550 flow cell was used to sequence each immunoSEQ 96-well plate. The original methods were these. The immunoSEQ output contained only junctional sequences without quality scores, so filtering could not match that applied to full-length reads. Sequences were annotated with PyIR, a Python wrapper for IgBLAST v1.9, and V/J genes and CDR3 were assigned using IMGT germline references. Any read was removed if the V/J assignment was weak (E-value above 1e-6), the CDR3 was missing, or the read contained stop codons, out-of-frame junctions, or ambiguous translated residues. V3J clonotypes were defined as sequences sharing an identical inferred V gene, J gene, and CDR3 amino acid sequence. Percentage overlap between repertoires was computed as shared unique clonotypes divided by the size of the smaller repertoire. Repertoire richness was assessed with RTK rarefaction, the Chao1 estimator, and Recon v2.1 estimates of unobserved clonotypes. Generation probabilities for all TCRbeta clonotypes obtained by the gDNA method from several donors were computed using OLGA. The immuneACCESS repertoire file appears here via TCRdb, limited to in-frame rearrangements. These files lack a portion of the clones; in checked studies, under half of the deficit traces to unresolved V genes, and the cause of the others is not known. The V and J calls and clone size are taken from that table; D and trimming were inferred from the DNA. The sample table contains 2 million to 3 million clones; only one count was recorded for roughly 93% of them. The ten largest account for around 0.37% of the sample.

The V end loses 2 bases and the J end loses 9 bases, and a stretch of 16 bases separates them. The CDR3 covers 15 residues, taking in both the cysteine and the phenylalanine. The entry retains the CDR3 DNA only, 45 bases that are in frame from base 1. CDR1 is given as LNHDA and CDR2 as SQIVND, both from the germline V gene (reference sequence). This specimen comes from a study of shared clonotypes between healthy human individuals (dated by TCRdb to the early 2020s). Regarding the study in general: The cohort comprised two women and a few men aged 18 to 49 years. Per donor, three plates each were used for CD4 naive and CD4 memory, two for CD8 naive, and one for CD8 memory. To estimate repertoire size and how much clonotype sharing occurs between individuals, the study deeply sequenced the blood TCR repertoires of roughly 5 healthy adults. Libraries were prepared and TCR repertoires were sequenced by different laboratories using diverse techniques, in order to increase sequencing depth and limit assay-specific biases. Between about 0.94 and 10 billion PBMCs per donor were obtained by leukapheresis.

The donors were healthy, HIV-negative adults with no recently reported acute infections or vaccinations. Every donor was a Caucasian adult residing in Nashville, Tennessee, USA. CD4+ T cells were enriched by magnetic negative selection; naive cells were then positively selected on CD45RA, and the negative fraction formed the memory subset. Blood was obtained by leukapheresis, after which PBMCs were separated by Ficoll-Histopaque density gradient centrifugation and cryopreserved in liquid nitrogen vapor phase. Analytical flow cytometry was used to check the purity and quantity of each magnetically sorted T cell population. Each sorted fraction had its genomic DNA isolated and then quantified by UV absorbance on a Nanodrop 2000c. The study at large found these results: Estimated clonotype richness was generally larger for naive than for memory subsets. About 5% of naive CD4, 3.5% of naive CD8, about 2.4% of memory CD4, and roughly 0.4% of memory CD8 clonotypes were shared across a few donors. Because the study included a small number of donors, the genetic and exposure-history diversity represented was limited. Sampling was restricted to blood, and TCR repertoires in tissue are likely to differ from TCR repertoires in blood. Pairwise subsampling indicated that sequencing depth was expected to affect the degree of clonotype sharing among donors. Compared with non-shared clonotypes, clonotypes shared by all four sorted-subset donors had higher generation probabilities. Incomplete sequencing was indicated by rarefaction of sorted-subset datasets, despite the large sequencing depth.

The source is a man between 18 and 29 years old in good health. Some clones in this sample may be carry-over from other donors' samples. Specimen: naive CD4+ T cells from PBMCs. Sample cell subset or site, as interpreted from the label and publication: CD45RA+ positively selected. Rearrangement joined TRBV19 to TRBJ2-2; D gene: possibly TRBD1, on 6 matching bases. DNA sequence: TGTGCCAGTAGTATATTTAGACAGGCTACCTGGGAGCTGTTTTTT. Its coded protein is CASSIFRQATWELFF. The CDR3, completed at both ends by the reference TRBV19 and TRBJ2-2 genes, gives the full variable domain DGGITQSPKYLFRKEGQNVTLSCEQNLNHDAMYWYRQDPGQGLRLIYYSQIVNDFQKGDIAEGYSVSREKKESFPLTVTSAQKNPTAFYLCASSIFRQATWELFFGEGSRLTVL.